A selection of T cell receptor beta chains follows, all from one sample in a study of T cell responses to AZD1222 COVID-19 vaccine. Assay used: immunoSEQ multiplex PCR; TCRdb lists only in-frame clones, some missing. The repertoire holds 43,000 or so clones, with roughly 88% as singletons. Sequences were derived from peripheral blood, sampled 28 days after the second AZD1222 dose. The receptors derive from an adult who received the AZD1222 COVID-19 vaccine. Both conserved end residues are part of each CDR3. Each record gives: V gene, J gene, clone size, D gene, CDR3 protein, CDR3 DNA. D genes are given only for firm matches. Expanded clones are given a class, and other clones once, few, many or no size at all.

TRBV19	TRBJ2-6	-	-	CASSTLAGANVLTF	TGTGCCAGTAGTACTCTGGCTGGGGCCAACGTCCTGACTTTC
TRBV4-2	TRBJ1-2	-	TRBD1	CASSQDPRDRAYGYTF	TGTGCCAGCAGCCAAGATCCCCGGGACAGGGCCTATGGCTACACCTTC
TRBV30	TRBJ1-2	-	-	CAWSVGGESLFYGYTF	TGTGCCTGGAGTGTAGGCGGGGAGTCGCTTTTCTATGGCTACACCTTC
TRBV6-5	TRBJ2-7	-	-	CASSNLGEQYF	TGTGCCAGCAGCAACTTGGGCGAGCAGTACTTC
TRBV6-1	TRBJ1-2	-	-	CASSEGPVANYGYTF	TGTGCCAGCAGTGAAGGGCCAGTTGCTAACTATGGCTACACCTTC
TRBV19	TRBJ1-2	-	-	CASSIKGGYTF	TGTGCCAGTAGTATAAAGGGTGGCTACACCTTC
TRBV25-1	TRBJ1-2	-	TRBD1	CASRGQGTHGHTF	TGTGCCAGCCGGGGACAGGGGACGCATGGCCACACCTTC
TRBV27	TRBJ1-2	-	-	CASSNRVSGYTF	TGTGCCAGCAGTAACAGGGTTTCTGGCTACACCTTC
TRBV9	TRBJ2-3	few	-	CASSPLPRGDTQYF	TGTGCCAGCAGCCCCCTACCGAGGGGAGATACGCAGTATTTT
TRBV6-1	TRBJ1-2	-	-	CASSEGGRGYGYTF	TGTGCCAGCAGTGAAGGGGGTCGTGGGTATGGCTACACCTTC
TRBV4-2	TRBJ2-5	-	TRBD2	CASSQASGQETQYF	TGTGCCAGCAGCCAGGCTAGCGGTCAAGAGACCCAGTACTTC
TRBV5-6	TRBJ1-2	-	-	CASTKTASNYGYTF	TGTGCCAGCACCAAAACTGCGTCTAACTATGGCTACACCTTC
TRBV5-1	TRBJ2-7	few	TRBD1	CASSYRQGGRQYF	TGCGCCAGCAGCTACCGACAGGGGGGGCGGCAGTACTTC
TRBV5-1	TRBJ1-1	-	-	CASSLWLGGDTEAFF	TGCGCCAGCAGCTTGTGGCTCGGCGGGGACACTGAAGCTTTCTTT
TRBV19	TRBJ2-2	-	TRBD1	CASRVPGTGNTGELFF	TGTGCCAGTAGAGTACCCGGGACAGGTAACACCGGGGAGCTGTTTTTT
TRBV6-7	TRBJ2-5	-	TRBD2	CASSKTSGSPLAQYF	TGTGCCAGCAGCAAGACTAGCGGGAGCCCACTGGCCCAGTACTTC
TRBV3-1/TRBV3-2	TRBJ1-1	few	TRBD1	CASTLQGGYTEAFF	TGTGCCAGCACCCTTCAGGGGGGGTACACTGAAGCTTTCTTT
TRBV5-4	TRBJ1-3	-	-	CASSFVGNGNTIYF	TGTGCCAGCAGCTTCGTAGGGAATGGAAACACCATATATTTT